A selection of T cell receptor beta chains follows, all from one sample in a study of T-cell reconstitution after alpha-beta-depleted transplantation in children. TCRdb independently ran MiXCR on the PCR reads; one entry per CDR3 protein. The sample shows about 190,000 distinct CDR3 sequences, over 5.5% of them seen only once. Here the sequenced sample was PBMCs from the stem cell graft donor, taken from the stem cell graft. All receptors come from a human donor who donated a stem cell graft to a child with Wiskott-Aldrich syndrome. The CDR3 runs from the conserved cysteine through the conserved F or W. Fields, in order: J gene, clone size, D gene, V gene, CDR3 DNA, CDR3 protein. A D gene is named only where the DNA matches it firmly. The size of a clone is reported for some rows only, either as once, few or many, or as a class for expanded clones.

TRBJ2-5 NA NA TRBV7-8 TGTGCCAGCAGTTCCAGCCGACTGAGGGCACAAGAGACCCAGTACTTC CASSSSRLRAQETQYF
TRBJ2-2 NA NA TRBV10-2 NA CASSSTYEQYFGPGTRELFF
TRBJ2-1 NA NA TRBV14 TGTGCCAGCAGCCAAGTCGGGGCGGGGCAGTGGCAGTTCTTC CASSQVGAGQWQFF
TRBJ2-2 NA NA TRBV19 TGTGCCAGTAGTTTGGGGATAAACACCGGGGAGCTGTTTTTT CASSLGINTGELFF
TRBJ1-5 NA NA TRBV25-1 TGTGCCAGCAGTGAGGTTGGTGGGACTGGGGCCCAGCCCCAGCATTTT CASSEVGGTGAQPQHF
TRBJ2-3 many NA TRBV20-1 TGCAGTGCAGTCCGTATGCGGGGCCAAAGCACAGATACGCAGTATTTT CSAVRMRGQSTDTQYF
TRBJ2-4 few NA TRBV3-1 TGTGCCAGCAGCCAACTAAACGGAGCCAAAAACATTCAGTACTTC CASSQLNGAKNIQYF
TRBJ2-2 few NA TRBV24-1 TGTGCCACCAGTGATCGGGGGGCTCGGGACACCGGGGAGCTGTTTTTT CATSDRGARDTGELFF
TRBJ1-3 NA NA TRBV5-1 TGCGCCAGCAGCTTGGGGAACAGGGTAGGGCCTGGAAACACCATATATTTT CASSLGNRVGPGNTIYF
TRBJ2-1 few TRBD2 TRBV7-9 TGTGCCAGCATTCCTGCGGGCGGGAGGGTGCTTGAGCAGTTCTTC CASIPAGGRVLEQFF
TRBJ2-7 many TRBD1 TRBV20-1 TGCAGTGCTTTACCAGGACAGGGGGCAGACGAGCAGTACTTC CSALPGQGADEQYF
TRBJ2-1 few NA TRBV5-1 TGCGCCAGCAGCTTGTTCGACAGCTATGAGCAGTTCTTC CASSLFDSYEQFF
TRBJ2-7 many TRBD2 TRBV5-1 TGCGCCAGCAGCTTGGAACTAGCGGGAGGTACCGAGCAGTACTTC CASSLELAGGTEQYF
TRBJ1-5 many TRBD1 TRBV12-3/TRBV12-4 TGTGCCAGCAGCCCTTGGACAGGGGCTCACCAGCCCCAGCATTTT CASSPWTGAHQPQHF
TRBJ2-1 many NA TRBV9 TGTGCCAGCAGCGTGGGGTGGGGGGAATGGTCCTACAATGAGCAGTTCTTC CASSVGWGEWSYNEQFF
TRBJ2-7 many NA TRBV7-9 TGTGCCAGCAGCTACTCATCCTACGAGCAGTACTTC CASSYSSYEQYF
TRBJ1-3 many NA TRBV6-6 TGTGCCAGCAGGGGGGGGGCGAAGAACACCATATATTTT CASRGGAKNTIYF
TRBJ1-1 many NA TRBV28 TGTGCCAGCGGGTTGGGGAACACTGAAGCTTTCTTT CASGLGNTEAFF
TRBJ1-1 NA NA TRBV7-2 TGTGCCAGCTCTACAGGGTTTTTTAGGAACACTGAAGCTTTCTTT CASSTGFFRNTEAFF
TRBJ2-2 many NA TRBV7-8 TGTGCCAGCAGCCTACGGGAAACCGGGGAGCTGTTTTTT CASSLRETGELFF
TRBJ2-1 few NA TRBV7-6 TGTGCCAGCAGCTTAGCAGGGGACAATGAGCAGTTCTTC CASSLAGDNEQFF
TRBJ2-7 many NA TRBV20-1 TGCAGTGCTAGAGTGCCTGGGTCTAGACCCTACGAGCAGTACTTC CSARVPGSRPYEQYF